What follows is one T cell receptor beta chain and its context. The data derive from a study of blood T cell repertoires in COVID-19. About the research overall: Both acute and convalescent COVID-19 samples were obtained from the United States, Italy and Spain. From T cells, B-cell-depleted T cells, or PBMCs came the material, which was cDNA or gDNA.

Repertoires were generated with immunoSEQ multiplex PCR, while TCRdb's copy carries only in-frame clones and drops some. The table shows 100,000 to 150,000 clones, with 85% to 90% occurring only once. The sequence was obtained from a man of 80 years or more with active or convalescent COVID-19. Sequenced sample: peripheral blood.

CDR3: CACHRGFNYGYTF. The CDR3 region has the DNA TGTGCCTGCCACAGAGGGTTTAACTATGGCTACACCTTC. The rearrangement joins TRBV30 to TRBJ1-2; D gene uncertain. CDR1 is GTSNPN, CDR2 SVGIG, per germline (reference sequence). Trimming took 6 bases from V and 1 from J, leaving 12 bases between them. The CDR3 is made up of 13 amino acids.